The clone carrying this T cell receptor (beta chain) has a single count. This CDR3 has 18 residues. V lost 4 bases, J lost 0 bases, and 16 bases lay in between. From germline, CDR1 is SGHTA and CDR2 FQGNSA. These data originate in a study of cytomegalovirus exposure and HLA in healthy donors. The PCR ran on 60 Vbeta and 13 Jbeta primers. Clones were sequenced by immunoSEQ multiplex PCR, and TCRdb holds only the in-frame ones, with some missing. This table has under 250,000 clones, around 83% appearing once. The chain employs TRBV7-2 and TRBJ2-6; weak D call: TRBD2 (5 bases). The sequence was obtained from a woman in her forties or fifties in good health and CMV-seropositive. The sequencing sample was made of PBMCs. CDR3 loop: CASSYPGLRDSGANVLTF. CDR3 nucleotide sequence: TGTGCCAGCAGCTACCCTGGACTGCGAGACTCTGGGGCCAACGTCCTGACTTTC.